The 21 T cell receptor beta chains below were found in one sample sequenced in a study of blood T cells in healthy people across ages. A sample-barcoded 5' primer and a J-beta primer mix were used in a second PCR of roughly 6 to 12 cycles. TCRdb redid the calling of the 5' RACE reads with MiXCR, one entry per CDR3 protein. Of about 650,000 distinct CDR3 sequences listed, about 34% are singletons. The sample was blood. The receptors derive from a woman of 80 years or more in good health.

The chain uses TRBV20-1 and TRBJ2-5; D remains ambiguous. This CDR3 comprises 10 residues. The V gene lost 7 bases and the J gene lost 2 bases, with 5 bases spanning the gap. Germline assignment: CDR1 DFQATT and CDR2 SNEGSKA (reference sequence). CDR3 in amino acids: CSVPQETQYF. The CDR3 DNA follows: TGCAGTGTGCCACAAGAGACCCAGTACTTC.

Comment on this clonotype: A much bigger clone sits one base away, suggesting this may be a read error. This CDR3 is CSAKGGGGSYNEQYF. CDR3 bases: TGCAGTGCCAAGGGCGGGGGAGGCTCCTACAATGAGCAGTACTTC. This chain connects TRBV20-1 to TRBJ2-7, with 7 bases fitting TRBD2. CDR3 length equals 15 residues. Per germline, CDR1 DFQATT and CDR2 SNEGSKA (reference sequence). J gave up 7 bases and V 6 bases, and 18 bases lay outside the gene matches.

The sample holds many counts of this clonotype. The J gene is TRBJ1-2, the V gene TRBV7-2, with TRBD1 matching over 9 bases. From germline, CDR1 is SGHTA and CDR2 FQGNSA. V lost 1 base to trimming and J lost 4 bases; unmatched junction nucleotides: 4. CDR3 length: 15 amino acids. CDR3 protein: CASSLGGQGTYGYTF. The CDR3 DNA reads TGTGCCAGCAGCTTAGGAGGACAGGGGACCTATGGCTACACCTTC.

In its sample, this clonotype was seen a few times. This chain links TRBV5-6 with TRBJ1-1, with no clear D. Germline values: CDR1 SGHDT, CDR2 YYEEEE. There are 14 residues in the CDR3. The V and J ends lost 4 bases and 0 bases respectively, with 10 bases between them. This CDR3 reads CASSGIRMNTEAFF. As DNA, the CDR3 is TGTGCCAGCAGCGGAATCCGTATGAACACTGAAGCTTTCTTT.

The chain couples TRBV5-1 to TRBJ1-1, with 9 bases identical to TRBD1. Germline V gene sequence: CDR1 SGHRS, CDR2 YFSETQ. This CDR3 contains 16 residues. V was clipped by 4 bases and J by 4 bases; unmatched bases: 11. CDR3 sequence (DNA): TGCGCCAGCAGCCCGAGACAGGGGGAAGGGGGCACTGAAGCTTTCTTT. Amino acid sequence: CASSPRQGEGGTEAFF. Based on the CDR3 plus reference TRBV5-1 and TRBJ1-1, the full variable domain is KAGVTQTPRYLIKTRGQQVTLSCSPISGHRSVSWYQQTPGQGLQFLFEYFSETQRNKGNFPGRFSGRQFSNSRSEMNVSTLELGDSALYLCASSPRQGEGGTEAFFGQGTRLTVV.

This clonotype was recorded many times. The chain couples TRBV10-3 to TRBJ1-1; 8 nucleotides align to TRBD1. Losses at the gene ends were 10 bases for V and 1 base for J; bases not matched to a gene: 5. CDR3 length: 13 residues. Germline-derived CDR1 and CDR2 are ENHRY and SYGVKD. Written as DNA, the CDR3 is TGTGCCACGAAAGGACAGGGGAACACTGAAGCTTTCTTT. Residues: CATKGQGNTEAFF.

Concerning this clonotype: This may arise from a read error, as a much more abundant clone is one base away. The rearrangement links TRBV6-2 or TRBV6-3 to TRBJ2-3, with D perhaps TRBD1 or TRBD2 (5 bases each). The germline V gene has CDR1 MNHEY and CDR2 SVGEGT. This CDR3 contains 15 residues. CDR3: CASTSLTGTRDTQNF. The CDR3 coding sequence is TGTGCCAGCACTTCGCTTACCGGGACCCGGGATACGCAGAATTTT.

This clonotype has ten or more counts. V usage is TRBV3-1 and J usage is TRBJ2-3; D is undetermined. Per the germline V gene, CDR1 is LGHDT and CDR2 is YNNKEL (reference sequence). V gave up 4 bases and J gave up 5 bases, with 10 bases separating them. This CDR3 has 13 residues. The CDR3 loop reads CASSPSVRDTQYF. CDR3 nucleotide sequence: TGTGCCAGCAGCCCATCCGTACGAGATACGCAGTATTTT.

There are many counts of this clonotype. The genes are TRBV5-1 and TRBJ2-1; D ambiguous. Germline V gene data show CDR1 as SGHRS and CDR2 as YFSETQ. CDR3 length: 14 residues. V lost 0 bases, J lost 0 bases, and 4 bases lay in between. DNA for the CDR3: TGCGCCAGCAGCTTGGATACCTCCTACAATGAGCAGTTCTTC. The encoded protein is CASSLDTSYNEQFF.

This clonotype has at least ten counts. The chain employs TRBV24-1 and TRBJ2-3; 11 bases are shared with TRBD2. Trimming removed 4 bases from V and 0 bases from J; junction bases left unmatched: 8. This CDR3 spans 18 amino acids. The V gene's germline CDR1 is KGHDR and CDR2 SFDVKD. DNA of the CDR3: TGTGCCACCAGTGACCCTCGGACTAGCGGGTCTAGCACAGATACGCAGTATTTT. This gives the protein CATSDPRTSGSSTDTQYF.

This clonotype was counted a few times. The chain employs TRBV6-5 and TRBJ1-1; no definite D call. The CDR3 contains 15 residues. Trimming shortened V by 5 bases and J by 5 bases, and 18 bases separated the two germline ends. Germline lookup yields CDR1 MNHEY and CDR2 SVGAGI. The CDR3 reads CASSRVISTETEAFF. DNA for the CDR3: TGTGCCAGCAGTCGCGTGATATCGACCGAGACTGAAGCTTTCTTT.

This clonotype showed up just a few times. With a much larger clone just one base away, this may be a read error. The gene calls are TRBV20-1 and TRBJ1-2, with a weak D call TRBD1 (5 bases). The ends were cut back, 3 bases at V and 8 bases at J, with 31 bases in the middle. The CDR3 runs to 18 residues. From germline, CDR1 is DFQATT and CDR2 SNEGSKA (reference sequence). The CDR3 protein is CSASRDPLRPERSGGYTF. For the CDR3, the DNA is TGCAGTGCTAGCCGGGACCCTCTTCGGCCAGAACGAAGTGGGGGCTACACCTTC.

Turning to this clonotype: Just one base apart from a much larger clone, this may be a read error. The V call is TRBV5-6, the J call TRBJ2-6, with no clear D. Trimming pared 2 bases from V and 0 bases from J, leaving 9 bases between. The germline gives CDR1 SGHDT, CDR2 YYEEEE. This CDR3 is built from 16 residues. CDR3 region: CASSLSSLSGANVLTF. DNA of the CDR3: TGTGCCAGCAGCTTAAGCAGCCTCTCTGGGGCCAACGTCCTGACTTTC. Based on the CDR3 plus reference TRBV5-6 and TRBJ2-6, the full variable domain is DAGVTQSPTHLIKTRGQQVTLRCSPKSGHDTVSWYQQALGQGPQFIFQYYEEEERQRGNFPDRFSGHQFPNYSSELNVNALLLGDSALYLCASSLSSLSGANVLTFGAGSRLTVL.

There are many counts of this clonotype. The CDR3 DNA follows: TGTGCCAGCAGCTCCGATAGCGGGGGCCTCACAGATACGCAGTATTTT. It encodes CASSSDSGGLTDTQYF. The chain joins TRBV7-2 to TRBJ2-3; 9 bases match TRBD2. Germline values: CDR1 SGHTA, CDR2 FQGNSA. V gave up 4 bases and J gave up 2 bases; unmatched junction bases: 7. CDR3 length equals 16 residues.

This chain joins TRBV4-3 and TRBJ2-6, with 7 bases fitting TRBD1. Losses at the gene ends were 0 bases for V and 1 base for J; bases not matched to a gene: 15. The CDR3 totals 21 residues. In germline, CDR1 is LGHNA, CDR2 YSLEER. The CDR3 bases are TGCGCCAGCAGCCAAGATTCTCCCGGGACAGAGGTTTGGTCTGGGGCCAACGTCCTGACTTTC. Translation gives CASSQDSPGTEVWSGANVLTF.

This clonotype has only a few counts. The chain is built from TRBV6-1 and TRBJ1-5; D remains unclear. Germline lookup yields CDR1 MNHNS and CDR2 SASEGT. V lost 5 bases to trimming and J lost 7 bases, with 21 bases between them. This CDR3 has 16 residues. The CDR3 nucleotides read TGTGCCAGCAGTACATCCTCCGGGCCGAGCGGCCAGCCCCAGCATTTT. Translated: CASSTSSGPSGQPQHF.

This clonotype has at least ten counts. The rearrangement joins TRBV27 to TRBJ2-3, with 10 bases lining up with TRBD1. Per the germline V gene, CDR1 is MNHEY and CDR2 is SMNVEV (reference sequence). V was pared by 5 bases and J by 10 bases, with 15 bases of the junction left unmatched. The CDR3 length is 16 residues. The CDR3: CASSAPGTGVLEAQYF. The CDR3 region has the DNA TGTGCCAGCAGTGCCCCCGGGACAGGGGTTCTGGAAGCGCAGTATTTT.

The V and J genes are TRBV5-6 and TRBJ1-1, with TRBD1 as a possible D gene (5 bases). The CDR3 spans 12 residues. Trimming stripped 4 bases from V and 11 bases from J, with 15 bases between. The germline V gene encodes CDR1 SGHDT and CDR2 YYEEEE. The CDR3 loop reads CASSGAFKVAFF. CDR3 coding DNA: TGTGCCAGCAGCGGGGCTTTTAAGGTCGCTTTCTTT. Full variable domain (rest looked up from reference TRBV5-6 and TRBJ1-1): DAGVTQSPTHLIKTRGQQVTLRCSPKSGHDTVSWYQQALGQGPQFIFQYYEEEERQRGNFPDRFSGHQFPNYSSELNVNALLLGDSALYLCASSGAFKVAFFGQGTRLTVV.

Ten or more counts support this clonotype. This rearrangement joins TRBV11-2 to TRBJ2-1; the match to TRBD1 covers 9 bases. This CDR3 is built from 20 residues. Germline values: CDR1 SGHAT, CDR2 FQNNGV. The trim removed 2 bases at V and 4 bases at J, leaving 18 bases unmatched. The CDR3 bases are TGTGCCAGCAGCTTACCCCTCACAGGGGGCGCTTCGTCCCGATACAATGAGCAGTTCTTC. Its protein product is CASSLPLTGGASSRYNEQFF.

This clonotype came up many times. J is TRBJ1-1 and V is TRBV4-1; D possibly corresponds to TRBD1 (5 bases). The CDR3 spans 17 residues. Germline V gene data show CDR1 as MGHRA and CDR2 as YSYEKL. V lost 3 bases and J 0 bases, leaving 17 bases between the germline ends. CDR3 loop: CASSQETEKPLNTEAFF. CDR3 DNA sequence: TGCGCCAGCAGCCAGGAGACAGAGAAACCACTGAACACTGAAGCTTTCTTT.

This chain joins TRBV14 and TRBJ1-2; no clear D. This CDR3 spans 13 amino acids. V was cut by 3 bases and J by 10 bases, with 15 bases left in between. The germline V gene encodes CDR1 SGHDN and CDR2 FVKESK. CDR3: CASSQPEGGDYTF. CDR3 DNA sequence: TGTGCCAGCAGCCAGCCAGAAGGAGGTGACTACACCTTC.